The clone carrying this TCR beta chain was counted a few times. The antigen is not known. The entry originates in a study of identical twins. General study points: Out-of-frame TCR alpha sharing in monozygotic twins exceeded recombination model predictions.

One entry per CDR3 protein results from TCRdb running MiXCR on the 5' RACE reads. The sample lists some 760,000 distinct CDR3 sequences, about 20% occurring once. Per the germline V gene, CDR1 is GTSNPN and CDR2 is SVGIG (reference sequence). The CDR3 is made up of 19 amino acids. V was cut by 1 base and J by 0 bases, with 24 bases left in between. This same sample was also part of a study on T cells expressing NK-cell markers.

The chain links TRBV30 to TRBJ1-1; D not resolved. The sequence came from a woman between 18 and 30 years old in good health. The sample comprised PBMCs. In nucleotides, the CDR3 is TGTGCCTGGAGTGGCCTGGATCTTACAAGGTTGAGGGTGAACACTGAAGCTTTCTTT. It yields the protein CAWSGLDLTRLRVNTEAFF. Complete variable domain (other parts from reference TRBV30 and TRBJ1-1): SQTIHQWPATLVQPVGSPLSLECTVEGTSNPNLYWYRQAAGRGLQLLFYSVGIGQISSEVPQNLSASRPQDRQFILSSKKLLLSDSGFYLCAWSGLDLTRLRVNTEAFFGQGTRLTVV.